The TCR beta chain described here comes from a study of blood T cell repertoires in COVID-19. At the level of the study: Donors in the United States, Italy and Spain gave samples during acute or convalescent COVID-19. PBMCs, B-cell-depleted T cells, or T cells provided the cDNA or gDNA that made up the material.

V shed 3 bases, J shed 8 bases, and the junction held 9 bases outside the gene matches. The CDR3 runs to 14 residues. The V gene's germline CDR1 is SGHDT and CDR2 YYEEEE. The table lists this clone with a few counts. Clones were sequenced by immunoSEQ multiplex PCR, and TCRdb holds only the in-frame ones, with some missing. This sample yields 250,000 to 350,000 clones, of which less than 90% are seen a single time; around 14% belongs to the top ten. In Seattle, patients joined the study during active infection and were tracked longitudinally. The source of this sequence is a woman aged 70-85 years with COVID-19, enrolled during active disease. The chain recombines TRBV5-6 with TRBJ1-2, with 8 nucleotides matching TRBD1. Material: peripheral blood. Here the CDR3 reads CASSSDGQGGGYTF. In DNA, the CDR3 is TGTGCCAGCAGCTCCGACGGACAGGGCGGCGGCTACACCTTC.